A single sample is the source of the 20 T cell receptor beta chains below, sequenced in a study of cytomegalovirus exposure and HLA in healthy donors. Sequencing was performed with immunoSEQ multiplex PCR; in TCRdb, only in-frame clones are kept and a portion is missing. This repertoire shows 220,000 or so clones, just over 90% found once; its top ten account for about 1%. The specimen sequenced was PBMCs. The receptor set was obtained from a woman under 30 in good health and CMV-seronegative.

This chain connects TRBV30 to TRBJ1-2; D gene uncertain. Trimming stripped 0 bases from V and 2 bases from J, with 16 bases between. The CDR3 has 16 amino acids. Germline values: CDR1 GTSNPN, CDR2 SVGIG (reference sequence). DNA for the CDR3: TGTGCCTGGAGTGTGTCGTTTCAATGGGAGAACTATGGCTACACCTTC. This codes for CAWSVSFQWENYGYTF.

The rearrangement joins TRBV27 to TRBJ2-1; no clear D gene. Trimming cost V 0 bases and J 4 bases, with 7 bases left between them. There are 14 residues in the CDR3. In germline, CDR1 is MNHEY, CDR2 SMNVEV (reference sequence). CDR3: CASSLSRVYNEQFF. As DNA, the CDR3 is TGTGCCAGCAGTTTATCCCGAGTTTACAATGAGCAGTTCTTC.

The chain employs TRBV7-6 and TRBJ2-7; possibly TRBD2 for D (6 bases). The CDR3 runs 14 residues. Trimming took off 5 bases at V and 2 bases at J, with 13 bases between the two ends. The germline V gene has CDR1 SGHVS and CDR2 FNYEAQ. CDR3 in amino acids: CASSPRGGPYEQYF. In DNA form, the CDR3 reads TGTGCCAGCAGCCCTAGGGGAGGTCCCTACGAGCAGTACTTC.

This clone was observed once. The chain's CDR3 is CASSSPGTSGHSQFF. The CDR3 bases are TGTGCCAGCAGCTCCCCCGGGACTAGCGGGCACTCTCAGTTCTTC. The chain uses TRBV5-6 and TRBJ2-1; TRBD2 aligns across 12 bases. The CDR3 runs to 15 residues. V trimming: 3 bases; J trimming: 13 bases; junction bases outside the gene matches: 11. Germline loops: CDR1 SGHDT, CDR2 YYEEEE.

J is TRBJ2-3 and V is TRBV11-3, with 8 bases identical to TRBD1. Germline CDR1 is SGHNT and CDR2 is YENEEA. This CDR3 region has 15 residues. J gave up 4 bases and V 1 base, and 4 bases lay outside the gene matches. The CDR3 loop is CASSLASQGADTQYF. CDR3 in DNA: TGTGCCAGCAGCTTAGCCTCACAGGGGGCAGATACGCAGTATTTT.

This clone was recorded once. The V and J genes are TRBV6-5 and TRBJ1-1; D is unclear. The CDR3 is 14 amino acids. V was trimmed by 1 base and J by 3 bases, leaving 9 bases between them. Germline values: CDR1 MNHEY, CDR2 SVGAGI. The CDR3 loop is CASSYLPGDTEAFF. For the CDR3, the DNA is TGTGCCAGCAGTTACTTGCCGGGAGACACTGAAGCTTTCTTT.

The chain carries TRBV6-1 and TRBJ2-7; weak D call: TRBD2 (6 bases). V lost 0 bases and J lost 2, with 11 bases in between. The CDR3 has 15 residues. Germline-derived CDR1 and CDR2 are MNHNS and SASEGT. CDR3 region: CASSEAGRGTYEQYF. DNA of the CDR3: TGTGCCAGCAGTGAAGCAGGGCGGGGAACCTACGAGCAGTACTTC.

The V gene is TRBV6-1, the J gene TRBJ1-1; D possibly corresponds to TRBD1 (6 bases). This CDR3 is 15 amino acids long. CDR1 and CDR2 from the germline V gene are MNHNS and SASEGT. Deletions cut 10 bases from V and 5 bases from J, with 23 bases between. The CDR3: CATSPNRALRTEAFF. The CDR3 DNA follows: TGTGCCACCTCCCCCAACAGGGCGCTGAGAACTGAAGCTTTCTTT.

This clone was seen just once. The rearrangement joins TRBV27 to TRBJ2-7; no firm D call. CDR1 and CDR2 (germline): MNHEY, SMNVEV (reference sequence). The CDR3 length is 11 residues. The V gene lost 4 bases and the J gene lost 6 bases, with 7 bases spanning the gap. CDR3 DNA sequence: TGTGCCAGCAGTTACTTTGGCGAGCAGTACTTC. Protein: CASSYFGEQYF.

The J gene is TRBJ2-7, the V gene TRBV27; 9 bases are a match to TRBD1. Germline trimming cut 0 bases from V and 3 bases from J; bases unmatched to any gene: 9. This CDR3 comprises 17 residues. The germline gives CDR1 MNHEY, CDR2 SMNVEV (reference sequence). The CDR3: CASSLSKGTGSYYEQYF. The CDR3, as DNA: TGTGCCAGCAGTTTATCGAAAGGGACAGGGTCATACTACGAGCAGTACTTC.

The DNA for the CDR3 is TGCAGTGCTAGAGCCGGGACTATCCAGTTCTTC. Protein: CSARAGTIQFF. The genes are TRBV20-1 and TRBJ2-1; 7 bases align to TRBD2. Germline V gives CDR1 DFQATT, CDR2 SNEGSKA (reference sequence). Losses at the gene ends were 1 base for V and 13 bases for J; bases not matched to a gene: 4. The CDR3 sequence is 11 residues long.

This sequence joins TRBV4-2 and TRBJ2-3; possible D gene TRBD2, 6 bases. CDR3 size: 18 residues. Trimming left V 0 bases short and J 0 bases short, with 16 bases between. Germline lookup yields CDR1 LGHNA and CDR2 YNFKEQ. CDR3 bases: TGTGCCAGCAGCCAAGACCCTCTAGCGCATACTAGCACAGATACGCAGTATTTT. Its translation is CASSQDPLAHTSTDTQYF.

The gene calls are TRBV7-2 and TRBJ2-1, with D possibly being TRBD1 (5 bases). CDR1 and CDR2 from the germline V gene are SGHTA and FQGNSA. The ends were cut back, 2 bases at V and 8 bases at J, with 10 bases in the middle. The length of the CDR3 is 13 residues. The CDR3 DNA is TGTGCCAGCAGCTTACGACAGAACGATGAGCAGTTCTTC. It yields the protein CASSLRQNDEQFF.

The chain couples TRBV5-6 to TRBJ2-5; 7 nucleotides match TRBD1. Per the germline V gene, CDR1 is SGHDT and CDR2 is YYEEEE. V shed 3 bases, J shed 4 bases, and the junction held 9 bases outside the gene matches. The CDR3 consists of 15 residues. The CDR3 bases are TGTGCCAGCAGCTCTCCGACAGGGCGAGGAGAGACCCAGTACTTC. Amino acids: CASSSPTGRGETQYF. The variable domain in full, completed from reference TRBV5-6 and TRBJ2-5, reads DAGVTQSPTHLIKTRGQQVTLRCSPKSGHDTVSWYQQALGQGPQFIFQYYEEEERQRGNFPDRFSGHQFPNYSSELNVNALLLGDSALYLCASSSPTGRGETQYFGPGTRLLVL.

The V and J genes are TRBV18 and TRBJ2-7, with D tentatively TRBD2 (6 bases). CDR3 length: 15 amino acids. V lost 4 bases and J 0 bases, leaving 13 bases between the germline ends. The germline V gene has CDR1 KGHSH and CDR2 LQKENI. CDR3 sequence reads: CASSQSGSSSYEQYF. Here the CDR3 DNA reads TGTGCCAGCTCACAAAGCGGGTCAAGCTCCTACGAGCAGTACTTC.

This clone was recorded only once. The V and J genes are TRBV10-1 and TRBJ2-7, with no clear D. Germline V CDR1 and CDR2: WNHNN, SYGVQD (reference sequence). The CDR3 runs 14 residues. Trimming removed 10 bases at V and 3 bases at J, with 19 bases between. This CDR3 reads CANPPPIVVYEQYF. The CDR3 DNA sequence: TGCGCCAACCCCCCCCCTATTGTAGTCTACGAGCAGTACTTC.

The genes are TRBV29-1 and TRBJ1-1; no definite D call. This CDR3 has 13 residues. Germline-derived CDR1 and CDR2 are SQVTM and ANQGSEA. V was clipped by 5 bases and J by 5 bases, with 15 bases between them. CDR3 DNA: TGCAGCGTTACCGAGGGAGGCGGTACTGAAGCTTTCTTT. Protein: CSVTEGGGTEAFF.

The gene calls are TRBV9 and TRBJ1-1, with 8 bases fitting TRBD1. J lost 4 bases, V lost 2 bases, and 4 bases had no gene match. Germline loops: CDR1 SGDLS, CDR2 YYNGEE. The CDR3 loop spans 14 amino acids. This CDR3 is CASSVDRVTTEAFF. CDR3 nucleotide sequence: TGTGCCAGCAGCGTGGACAGGGTTACCACTGAAGCTTTCTTT.

The chain carries TRBV5-6 and TRBJ2-7; D is undetermined. The CDR3 runs 15 residues. V was shortened by 1 base and J by 0 bases, with 11 bases between the two germline ends. Germline V CDR1 and CDR2: SGHDT, YYEEEE. The CDR3 reads CASSLRYSSSYEQYF. The CDR3 DNA follows: TGTGCCAGCAGCTTGAGGTACAGTTCCTCCTACGAGCAGTACTTC.

CDR3 protein: CATSRPGQGVYEQYF. The CDR3 DNA follows: TGTGCCACCAGCAGACCGGGACAGGGGGTTTACGAGCAGTACTTC. The rearrangement joins TRBV15 to TRBJ2-7; 11 nucleotides agree with TRBD1. CDR3 size: 15 residues. Trimming cost V 2 bases and J 4 bases; bases outside gene matches: 4. Germline CDR1 LNHNV, CDR2 YYDKDF (reference sequence).